This T cell receptor (beta chain) appears in the sequencing data of a study of glioma-infiltrating T cells. V was trimmed by 8 bases and J by 6 bases, leaving 15 bases between them. The CDR3 length is 13 residues. Germline CDR1 MNHEY, CDR2 SMNVEV (reference sequence). Study-wide points: Very few CDR3 sequences were shared between tissue and blood. Gliomas, especially low-grade, showed above-expected tissue-blood divergence; non-neoplastic patients showed below. Shared blood CDR3 signature motifs marked patients with low tissue-blood divergence.

In the case of this clonotype: Its antigen is not known.

The iRepertoire nested amplicon-rescue multiplex PCR amplified TCR alpha and beta CDR3s from RNA. TCRdb recomputed calls from the multiplex PCR reads with MiXCR, one row per CDR3 protein. Of about 410,000 distinct CDR3 sequences in the sample, around 45% were seen once. This rearrangement joins TRBV27 to TRBJ2-3; D remains unclear. The receptor's source is a human donor with low-grade glioma or glioblastoma, undergoing nonglioma brain surgery, or in good health (not recorded which). Sequenced sample: glioma tissue, nonneoplastic brain tissue, or PBMCs (not recorded which). The CDR3 DNA reads TGTGCCAGCGGCCCCCGATTCACGGATACGCAGTATTTT. Its translation: CASGPRFTDTQYF.